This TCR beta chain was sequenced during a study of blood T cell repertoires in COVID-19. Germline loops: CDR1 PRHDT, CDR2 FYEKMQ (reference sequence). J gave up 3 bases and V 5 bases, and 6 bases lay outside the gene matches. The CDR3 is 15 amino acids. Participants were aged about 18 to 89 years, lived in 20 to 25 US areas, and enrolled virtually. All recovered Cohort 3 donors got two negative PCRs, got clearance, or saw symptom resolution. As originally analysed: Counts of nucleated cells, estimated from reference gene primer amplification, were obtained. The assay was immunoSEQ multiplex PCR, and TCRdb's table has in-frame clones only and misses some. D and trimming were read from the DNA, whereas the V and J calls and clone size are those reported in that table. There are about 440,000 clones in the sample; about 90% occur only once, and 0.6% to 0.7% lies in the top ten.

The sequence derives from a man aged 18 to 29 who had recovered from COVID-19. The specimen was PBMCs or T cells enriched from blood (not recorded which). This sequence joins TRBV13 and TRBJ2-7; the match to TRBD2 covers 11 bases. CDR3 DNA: TGTGCCAGCAGCCCAGGGACTAGCGGCGACTACGAGCAGTACTTC. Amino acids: CASSPGTSGDYEQYF.